This TCR beta chain was obtained from a study of identical twins. TCRdb re-analysed the 5' RACE reads in MiXCR, keeping a single row per CDR3 protein. Seen here are about 920,000 distinct CDR3 sequences, around an eighth observed once, and the top ten hold about 1.6%. Germline V gene lookup returns CDR1 SEHNR and CDR2 FQNEAQ (reference sequence). Trimming left V 5 bases short and J 2 bases short, with 15 bases between. The CDR3 loop spans 16 amino acids. Study results and caveats: Findings depended on cross-sectional statistics rather than tracking the same donors.

The sample holds a few counts of this clonotype. The antigen is not known. These records were also assigned to another study, of yellow fever vaccine responses in identical twins.

What was sequenced was PBMCs. This sequence joins TRBV7-9 and TRBJ2-2; possibly TRBD1 for D (7 bases). The receptor was isolated from a young woman in good health. CDR3 sequence: CASSPGGTFNTGELFF. CDR3 DNA sequence: TGTGCCAGCAGCCCAGGGGGGACGTTTAACACCGGGGAGCTGTTTTTT. The full variable domain, completed using reference TRBV7-9 and TRBJ2-2, is DTGVSQNPRHKITKRGQNVTFRCDPISEHNRLYWYRQTLGQGPEFLTYFQNEAQLEKSRLLSDRFSAERPKGSFSTLEIQRTEQGDSAMYLCASSPGGTFNTGELFFGEGSRLTVL.